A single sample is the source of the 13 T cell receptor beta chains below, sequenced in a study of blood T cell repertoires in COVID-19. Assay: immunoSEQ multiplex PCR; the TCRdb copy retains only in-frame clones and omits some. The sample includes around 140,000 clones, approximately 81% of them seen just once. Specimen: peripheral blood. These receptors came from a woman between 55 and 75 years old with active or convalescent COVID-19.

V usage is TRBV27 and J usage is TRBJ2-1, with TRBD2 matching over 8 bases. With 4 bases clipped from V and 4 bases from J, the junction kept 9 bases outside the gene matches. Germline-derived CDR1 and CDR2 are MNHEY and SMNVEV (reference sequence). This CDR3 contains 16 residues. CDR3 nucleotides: TGTGCCAGCAGTTCCCCTCGGGCGGGGGGTTACAATGAGCAGTTCTTC. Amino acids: CASSSPRAGGYNEQFF.

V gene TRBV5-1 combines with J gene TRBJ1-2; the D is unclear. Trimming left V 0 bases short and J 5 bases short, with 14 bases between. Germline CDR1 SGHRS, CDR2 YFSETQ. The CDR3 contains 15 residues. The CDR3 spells CASSLDAGPRYGYTF. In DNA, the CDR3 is TGCGCCAGCAGCTTGGATGCGGGTCCGAGATATGGCTACACCTTC.

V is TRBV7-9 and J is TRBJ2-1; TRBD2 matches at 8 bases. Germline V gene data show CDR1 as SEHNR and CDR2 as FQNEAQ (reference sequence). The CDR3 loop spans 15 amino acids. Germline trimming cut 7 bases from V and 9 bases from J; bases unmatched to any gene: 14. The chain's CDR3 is CASTSLLGLVSEQFF. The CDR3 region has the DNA TGTGCCAGCACCTCCCTCCTGGGACTAGTAAGTGAGCAGTTCTTC.

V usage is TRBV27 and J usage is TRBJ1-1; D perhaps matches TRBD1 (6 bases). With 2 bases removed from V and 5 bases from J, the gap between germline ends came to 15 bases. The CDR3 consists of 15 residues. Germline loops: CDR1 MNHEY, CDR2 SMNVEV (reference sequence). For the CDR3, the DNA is TGTGCCAGCAGTTTAACAAGGGGGGGTGGGACTGAAGCTTTCTTT. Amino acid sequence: CASSLTRGGGTEAFF.

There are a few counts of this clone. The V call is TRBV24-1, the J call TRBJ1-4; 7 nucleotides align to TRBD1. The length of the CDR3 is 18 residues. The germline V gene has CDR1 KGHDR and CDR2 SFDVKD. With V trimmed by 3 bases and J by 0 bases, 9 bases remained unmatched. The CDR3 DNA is TGTGCCACCAGTGATGCGACAGGGAGTTATTCAACTAATGAAAAACTGTTTTTT. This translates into CATSDATGSYSTNEKLFF.

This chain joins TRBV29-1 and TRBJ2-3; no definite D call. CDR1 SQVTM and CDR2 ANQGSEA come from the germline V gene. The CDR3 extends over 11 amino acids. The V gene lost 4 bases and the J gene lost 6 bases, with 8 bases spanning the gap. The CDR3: CSVVPLDTQYF. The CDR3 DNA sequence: TGCAGCGTTGTCCCTTTGGATACGCAGTATTTT.

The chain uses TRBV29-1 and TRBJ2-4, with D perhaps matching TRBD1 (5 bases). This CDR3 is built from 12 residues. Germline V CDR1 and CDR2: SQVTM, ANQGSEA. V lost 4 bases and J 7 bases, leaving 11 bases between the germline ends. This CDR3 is CSVVRDGNIQYF. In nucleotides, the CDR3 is TGCAGCGTTGTCAGGGATGGGAACATTCAGTACTTC.

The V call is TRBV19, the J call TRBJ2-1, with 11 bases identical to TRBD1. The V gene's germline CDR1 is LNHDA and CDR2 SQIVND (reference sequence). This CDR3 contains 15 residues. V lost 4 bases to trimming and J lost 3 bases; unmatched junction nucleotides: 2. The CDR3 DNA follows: TGTGCCAGTAGTACCGGGACAGGGGGCTACAATGAGCAGTTCTTC. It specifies CASSTGTGGYNEQFF.

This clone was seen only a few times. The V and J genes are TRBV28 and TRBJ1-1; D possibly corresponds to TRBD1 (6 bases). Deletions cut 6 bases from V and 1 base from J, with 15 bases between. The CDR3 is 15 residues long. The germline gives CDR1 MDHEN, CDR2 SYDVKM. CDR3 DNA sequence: TGTGCCAGCAGCCCCACAGGGAGTTGGAACACTGAAGCTTTCTTT. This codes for CASSPTGSWNTEAFF.

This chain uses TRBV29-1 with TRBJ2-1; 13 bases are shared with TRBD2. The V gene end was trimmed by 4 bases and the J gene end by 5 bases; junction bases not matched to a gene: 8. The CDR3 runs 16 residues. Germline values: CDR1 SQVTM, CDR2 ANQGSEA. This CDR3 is CSVGDPGLAGNNEQFF. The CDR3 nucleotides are TGCAGCGTTGGCGACCCGGGACTAGCGGGGAACAATGAGCAGTTCTTC.

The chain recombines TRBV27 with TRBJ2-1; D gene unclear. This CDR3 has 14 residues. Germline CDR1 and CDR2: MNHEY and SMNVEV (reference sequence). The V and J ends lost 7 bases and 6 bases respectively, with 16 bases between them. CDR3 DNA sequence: TGTGCCAGCACCTTTCTCGGTCCGGGCAATGAGCAGTTCTTC. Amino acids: CASTFLGPGNEQFF.

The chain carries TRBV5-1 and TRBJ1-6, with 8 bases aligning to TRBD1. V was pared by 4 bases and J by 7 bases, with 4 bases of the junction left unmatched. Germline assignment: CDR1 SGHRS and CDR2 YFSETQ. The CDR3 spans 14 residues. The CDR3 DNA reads TGCGCCAGCAGCCCGGGACAGGCCAATTCACCCCTCCACTTT. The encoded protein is CASSPGQANSPLHF.

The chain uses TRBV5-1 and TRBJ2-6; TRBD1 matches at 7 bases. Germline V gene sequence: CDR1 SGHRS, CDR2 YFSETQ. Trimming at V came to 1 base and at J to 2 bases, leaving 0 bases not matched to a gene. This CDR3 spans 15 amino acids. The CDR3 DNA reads TGCGCCAGCAGCTTGACAGGGGCTGGGGCCAACGTCCTGACTTTC. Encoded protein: CASSLTGAGANVLTF.